The 18 T cell receptor beta chains below were found in one sample sequenced in a study of control samples from healthy donors and cancer patients. Libraries were prepared by immunoSEQ multiplex PCR; TCRdb keeps only in-frame clonotypes and omits some of them. Here the sample spans 57,000 or so clones, 94% being singletons. Sequenced input: blood. These receptors were taken from a man aged 25 to 40 in good health.

The chain uses TRBV5-4 and TRBJ1-5; D may be TRBD1 (5 bases). The germline CDR1 and CDR2 sequences are SGHNT and YYREEE (reference sequence). CDR3 length: 14 residues. The germline V and J ends were trimmed by 6 bases and 0 bases, with 10 bases remaining between them. The CDR3, as DNA: TGTGCCAGCATCAGGGCACATAGCAATCAGCCCCAGCATTTT. Protein: CASIRAHSNQPQHF.

This clone is a singleton in its sample. The chain links TRBV29-1 to TRBJ2-7; a possible D gene is TRBD1 (6 bases). Per germline, CDR1 SQVTM and CDR2 ANQGSEA. The CDR3 extends over 14 amino acids. V was clipped by 6 bases and J by 1 base, with 16 bases between them. The DNA for the CDR3 is TGCAGCGTCCTCCCGGGACACCAGTCCTACGAGCAGTACTTC. It codes for CSVLPGHQSYEQYF.

The chain joins TRBV10-3 to TRBJ2-2, with 9 nucleotides matching TRBD1. CDR3 size: 17 residues. Germline trimming cut 5 bases from V and 6 bases from J; bases unmatched to any gene: 13. Germline V CDR1 and CDR2: ENHRY, SYGVKD. CDR3 sequence: CAISRVLQGAGPGELFF. CDR3 DNA: TGTGCCATCAGTCGGGTACTACAGGGGGCGGGACCCGGGGAGCTGTTTTTT.

This chain joins TRBV6-2 or TRBV6-3 and TRBJ1-4; D perhaps matches TRBD1 (5 bases). CDR1 MNHEY and CDR2 SVGEGT come from the germline V gene. The CDR3 length is 14 residues. V was clipped by 6 bases and J by 6 bases, with 14 bases between them. The CDR3 here is CASSGTAGHEKLFF. The CDR3 region has the DNA TGTGCCAGCAGCGGCACAGCGGGGCATGAAAAACTGTTTTTT.

The gene calls are TRBV3-1 (or the pseudogene TRBV3-2) and TRBJ1-3; tentative D call: TRBD1 (5 bases). Trimming took 4 bases from V and 7 from J, leaving 17 bases between them. This CDR3 comprises 15 residues. Per the germline V gene, CDR1 is LGHDT and CDR2 is YNNKEL (reference sequence). CDR3 region: CASSPRQGYANTIYF. In DNA, the CDR3 is TGTGCCAGCAGCCCCAGGCAGGGTTATGCGAACACCATATATTTT.

V and J are TRBV30 and TRBJ1-4; D unresolved. Per germline, CDR1 GTSNPN and CDR2 SVGIG (reference sequence). The CDR3 sequence is 13 residues long. Trimming cost V 4 bases and J 8 bases, with 14 bases left between them. The CDR3 loop is CAWKYPGREKLFF. CDR3 coding DNA: TGTGCCTGGAAGTACCCGGGCCGGGAAAAACTGTTTTTT. The variable domain in full, with the rest retrieved from reference TRBV30 and TRBJ1-4, is SQTIHQWPATLVQPVGSPLSLECTVEGTSNPNLYWYRQAAGRGLQLLFYSVGIGQISSEVPQNLSASRPQDRQFILSSKKLLLSDSGFYLCAWKYPGREKLFFGSGTQLSVL.

This clone came up a few times. J is TRBJ1-1 and V is TRBV11-2; no reliable D call. V was cut by 2 bases and J by 10 bases, with 17 bases left in between. Germline assignment: CDR1 SGHAT and CDR2 FQNNGV. The CDR3 spans 14 residues. CDR3 amino acids: CASSLRTAAGPAFF. In DNA form, the CDR3 reads TGTGCCAGCAGCTTAAGGACGGCGGCCGGCCCAGCTTTCTTT.

This clone was observed a single time. The chain carries TRBV9 and TRBJ2-1; a weak D match, TRBD1 (6 bases). With 0 bases removed from V and 6 bases from J, the gap between germline ends came to 13 bases. CDR3 size: 15 residues. CDR1 SGDLS and CDR2 YYNGEE come from the germline V gene. CDR3 bases: TGTGCCAGCAGCGTAGATGGGGGCCTCACCAATGAGCAGTTCTTC. It is translated as CASSVDGGLTNEQFF.

This chain links TRBV30 with TRBJ2-1; possibly TRBD2 for D (7 bases). Trimming removed 3 bases from V and 7 bases from J, with 16 bases in between. The CDR3 is made up of 14 amino acids. Germline-derived CDR1 and CDR2 are GTSNPN and SVGIG (reference sequence). CDR3 sequence: CAWRPRGAYNEQFF. For the CDR3, the DNA is TGTGCCTGGAGGCCACGGGGGGCATATAATGAGCAGTTCTTC.

This clone was observed a single time. The chain combines TRBV9 with TRBJ2-3, with a tentative D call TRBD1 (6 bases). CDR3 size: 16 residues. Germline CDR1 and CDR2: SGDLS and YYNGEE. Trimming left V 4 bases short and J 2 bases short, with 17 bases between. CDR3 amino acids: CASSQDRIRTTDTQYF. CDR3 sequence (DNA): TGTGCCAGCAGCCAGGACAGAATACGAACCACAGATACGCAGTATTTT. Combining the CDR3 with reference TRBV9 and TRBJ2-3 gives the whole variable domain DSGVTQTPKHLITATGQRVTLRCSPRSGDLSVYWYQQSLDQGLQFLIQYYNGEERAKGNILERFSAQQFPDLHSELNLSSLELGDSALYFCASSQDRIRTTDTQYFGPGTRLTVL.

V usage is TRBV12-3 or TRBV12-4 and J usage is TRBJ2-2; possible D gene TRBD1, 5 bases. The ends were cut back, 7 bases at V and 7 bases at J, with 10 bases in the middle. The CDR3 totals 12 residues. The CDR3 nucleotides are TGTGCCAGCACCGGACACAGCGGGGAGCTGTTTTTT. Amino acid sequence: CASTGHSGELFF.

This chain uses TRBV5-4 with TRBJ1-1; 12 nucleotides match TRBD1. Germline CDR1 reads SGHNT; CDR2 reads YYREEE (reference sequence). V lost 3 bases and J lost 5; bases outside the gene matches: 5. CDR3 length equals 15 residues. The CDR3 nucleotides are TGTGCCAGCAGCTCGGGGACAGGGGGCCGTACTGAAGCTTTCTTT. Translation: CASSSGTGGRTEAFF.

This chain links TRBV30 with TRBJ1-6, with 8 bases fitting TRBD1. The germline CDR1 and CDR2 sequences are GTSNPN and SVGIG (reference sequence). CDR3 length: 13 amino acids. Unmatched junction bases numbered 4, after V lost 5 bases and J lost 7 bases. CDR3 coding DNA: TGTGCCTGGGGACAGGGAGGGAATTCACCCCTCCACTTT. This gives the protein CAWGQGGNSPLHF.

The chain joins TRBV30 to TRBJ1-2, with D perhaps TRBD1 (5 bases). The V end was cut by 1 base, the J end by 0 bases, with 9 bases between. The CDR3 runs to 14 residues. CDR1 and CDR2 from the germline V gene are GTSNPN and SVGIG (reference sequence). CDR3 coding DNA: TGTGCCTGGAGTGGGGGACGGTCTAACTATGGCTACACCTTC. It specifies CAWSGGRSNYGYTF.

The rearrangement links TRBV30 to TRBJ1-2, with D possibly being TRBD1 (6 bases). Germline V gene sequence: CDR1 GTSNPN, CDR2 SVGIG (reference sequence). The CDR3 length is 13 residues. Between the trimmed V and J ends, which lost 3 bases and 5 bases, there was a span of 13 bases. DNA for the CDR3: TGTGCCTGGAGGCCCAGGGGACGGTATGGCTACACCTTC. Its protein is CAWRPRGRYGYTF.

The V gene is TRBV4-1, the J gene TRBJ1-1; D may be TRBD1 (5 bases). Per the germline V gene, CDR1 is MGHRA and CDR2 is YSYEKL. The CDR3 contains 16 residues. Deletions cut 4 bases from V and 3 bases from J, with 18 bases between. CDR3 nucleotides: TGCGCCAGCAGCCCCCGTCAGGGTCAATGGGACACTGAAGCTTTCTTT. Its protein product is CASSPRQGQWDTEAFF.

V is TRBV4-1 and J is TRBJ2-1, with 13 bases lining up with TRBD2. Trimming took 2 bases from V and 5 from J; bases not matched to a gene: 18. CDR1 MGHRA and CDR2 YSYEKL come from the germline V gene. This CDR3 is 21 amino acids long. The CDR3, as DNA: TGCGCCAGCAGCCAACCACCCGGACTAGCGGGAGATTTTTTTAAGGACAATGAGCAGTTCTTC. It encodes CASSQPPGLAGDFFKDNEQFF.

The chain combines TRBV10-3 with TRBJ1-1; TRBD1 matches at 7 bases. V trimming: 6 bases; J trimming: 1 base; junction bases outside the gene matches: 5. Germline CDR1 is ENHRY and CDR2 is SYGVKD. This CDR3 comprises 14 residues. CDR3 nucleotide sequence: TGTGCCATCAGACCACAGGGGAGGAACACTGAAGCTTTCTTT. This sequence encodes CAIRPQGRNTEAFF.